One and the same sample provided the 6 T cell receptor beta chains below, sequenced in a study of cytomegalovirus exposure and HLA in healthy donors. Both 60 Vbeta primers and 13 Jbeta primers went into the PCR. Sequencing used immunoSEQ multiplex PCR; TCRdb keeps in-frame clones, though not all of them. The table lists 150,000 to 250,000 clones, 70% to 80% of them singletons. Sequenced input: PBMCs. These receptor sequences come from a woman aged 25-40 years in good health and CMV-seropositive.

The rearrangement uses TRBV2 and TRBJ1-2, with D unclear. Per the germline V gene, CDR1 is SNHLY and CDR2 is FYNNEI. Trimming removed 6 bases at V and 8 bases at J, with 19 bases between. The CDR3 is 14 residues long. The chain's CDR3 is CASSPLPPSGGYTF. The CDR3 DNA is TGTGCCAGCAGCCCCTTACCCCCGTCTGGCGGCTACACCTTC.

The chain carries TRBV19 and TRBJ2-7, with 8 bases lining up with TRBD1. The CDR3 contains 17 residues. V was clipped by 0 bases and J by 5 bases; unmatched bases: 12. Germline V gives CDR1 LNHDA, CDR2 SQIVND (reference sequence). The CDR3 DNA is TGTGCCAGTAGTATAGATCTCTACAGGGGGTCGATCAACGAGCAGTACTTC. It yields the protein CASSIDLYRGSINEQYF.

This clone was observed a few times. This chain links TRBV4-3 with TRBJ2-7; TRBD2 aligns across 7 bases. With V trimmed by 0 bases and J by 1 base, 12 bases remained unmatched. CDR3 length: 18 residues. Germline V CDR1 and CDR2: LGHNA, YSLEER. The CDR3 spells CASSQDLEWGGPSYEQYF. In DNA, the CDR3 is TGCGCCAGCAGCCAAGATTTGGAATGGGGAGGGCCTTCCTACGAGCAGTACTTC.

CDR3 sequence: CASSLPKGQDTDTQYF. The CDR3 nucleotides read TGTGCCAGCAGCCTACCCAAGGGACAGGACACAGATACGCAGTATTTT. The rearrangement links TRBV7-9 to TRBJ2-3; TRBD1 matches 8 bases. CDR1 SEHNR and CDR2 FQNEAQ come from the germline V gene (reference sequence). The CDR3 is 16 amino acids. V lost 5 bases, J lost 2 bases, and 9 bases stayed unmatched.

The chain combines TRBV14 with TRBJ2-5, with D tentatively TRBD2 (6 bases). Germline assignment: CDR1 SGHDN and CDR2 FVKESK. The CDR3 contains 16 residues. Trimming cost V 4 bases and J 0 bases, with 15 bases left between them. Here the CDR3 reads CASSLIQGGYQETQYF. The DNA of the CDR3 is TGTGCCAGCAGCCTTATCCAGGGAGGCTACCAAGAGACCCAGTACTTC.

This clone was found a few times. This sequence joins TRBV7-2 and TRBJ1-1; tentative D call: TRBD1 (5 bases). The CDR3 is 14 amino acids. The germline CDR1 and CDR2 sequences are SGHTA and FQGNSA. Trimming left V 3 bases short and J 1 base short, with 9 bases between. The CDR3, as DNA: TGTGCCAGCAGCTTGGGCCAGGGGAACACTGAAGCTTTCTTT. It yields the protein CASSLGQGNTEAFF. The whole variable domain, filled in from reference TRBV7-2 and TRBJ1-1, reads GAGVSQSPSNKVTEKGKDVELRCDPISGHTALYWYRQSLGQGLEFLIYFQGNSAPDKSGLPSDRFSAERTGGSVSTLTIQRTQQEDSAVYLCASSLGQGNTEAFFGQGTRLTVV.